What follows describes a single T cell receptor (beta chain). The target of this receptor is not known. No much larger clone exists at a distance of one base, and base qualities are not known. The CDR3 measures 17 amino acids from cysteine to phenylalanine. The sequence is cut down to CDR3 DNA, 51 bases in frame from base 1. Between the V and J ends, shortened by 1 base and 5 bases respectively, the junction contains 20 bases. Reading the germline V gene gives CDR1 MNHNS and CDR2 SASEGT. The library was made by the immunoSEQ multiplex PCR assay. The paper's data handling went like this. A statistical classification framework was built to diagnose cytomegalovirus status from the catalog of TCR beta chain sequences. TCRdb's version of the immuneACCESS table is confined to in-frame rearrangements and falls short of the full clone set. An unresolved V gene accounts for under half of the shortfall where checked; the remainder is of unknown origin. The V and J calls and clone size were taken over from that table, and D and trimming were inferred from the DNA. For this sample there are around 98,000 clones; about 88% appear just once. The ten biggest clones cover less than 7.5% of the sample.

This entry is derived from a study of cytomegalovirus exposure and HLA in healthy donors (dated by TCRdb to 2015 to 2018). Regarding the study in general: A later analysis indicated that the 130 or so validation repertoires were generated on the platform also employed for the approximately 700 repertoires of the first cohort. The aim of the study was to test whether cataloging public T cell receptors could identify signatures of past pathogen exposure. Besides the first cohort of hundreds of subjects, a separate validation cohort made up of over 100 different subjects was used. High-throughput TCR immunosequencing, statistical association of individual TCRs with disease status, and machine learning were combined to predict cytomegalovirus infection status.

Here is what the overall study found, with its caveats: It was suggested by the authors that the approach could potentially be generalized to other disease states and immunological phenotypes. The study listed 170 or so TCR beta chains as associated with cytomegalovirus. Three of the identified cytomegalovirus-associated TCR beta chains were confirmed in vitro to be specific for cytomegalovirus antigens. While some public TCRs were present in many individuals, most TCR sequences turned up only very rarely across donors. A later analysis lacked HLA typing for the validation cohort, so it scored co-occurrence in that cohort across all 110 or so repertoires. Subsequent analysis determined that TCRs grouped into clusters in the first cohort also showed a tendency toward co-occurrence across the 120 or so validation repertoires, and 94% of cluster scores exceeded 0. The classifier was reported to diagnose cytomegalovirus status with high specificity and sensitivity in both the original cohort and the validation cohort.

Donors formed part of the validation cohort, which comprised 120 subjects and was distinct from the first cohort of under 800 subjects. The TCR sequence derives from a man younger than 30 in good health and CMV-seropositive. The sequencing sample was made of PBMCs. This chain joins TRBV6-1 to TRBJ2-5; the D region possibly corresponds to TRBD2 (6 bases align). The DNA sequence is given as TGTGCCAGCAGTGAAGGTGTCGGGACGAAGGGGAGGGAGACCCAGTACTTC. It translates as CASSEGVGTKGRETQYF.